This T cell receptor beta chain emerged from a study of T cell responses to AZD1222 COVID-19 vaccine. Study results and caveats: Donors, mostly white British, included more females; clonal diversity was possibly underestimated. Spike-specific TCR repertoires showed rising breadth and depth after two AZD1222 doses.

The V segment lost 5 bases and the J segment 3 bases; nucleotides outside the gene matches: 8. The CDR3 is 16 amino acids. CDR1 is SNHLY and CDR2 is FYNNEI in the germline V gene. To note about this clone: What it binds is not known.

Produced via immunoSEQ multiplex PCR; TCRdb's table is partial and in-frame only. The top ten hold under 20% of the sample, which has around 120,000 clones, about 86% seen once. Specimen: peripheral blood, collected 28 days after the second AZD1222 dose. The chain carries TRBV2 and TRBJ2-7; 12 bases agree with TRBD1. The sequence was collected from an adult who received the AZD1222 COVID-19 vaccine. Here the CDR3 DNA reads TGTGCCAGCAGTAATTCCCGGGACAGGGGGCACTACGAGCAGTACTTC. This gives the protein CASSNSRDRGHYEQYF.